The rows below give T cell receptor beta chains drawn from one sample of a study of response to subunit inactivated influenza vaccine. TCRdb reprocessed the RT-PCR reads with MiXCR, giving one entry per CDR3 protein. Of roughly 290,000 distinct CDR3 sequences in the sample, less than 25% were seen once. The sequencing here drew on PBMCs from blood, taken less than 22 months after vaccination. These receptors were taken from a man aged 50-75 years who received an inactivated influenza vaccine. Both conserved end residues are part of each CDR3. The D gene is left open where the match is weak. Clone size is shown for a subset of rows, as once, few, many or a class of expanded clone.

>few|TRBJ1-6|-|TRBV6-5
CASSYGLSDNSPLHF
TGTGCCAGCAGTTACGGTCTCAGCGACAATTCACCCCTCCACTTT
>once|TRBJ2-7|TRBD2|TRBV20-1
CSAVPLALAGDNEQYF
TGCAGTGCCGTACCATTGGCACTAGCGGGAGATAACGAGCAGTACTTC
>many|TRBJ2-1|TRBD1|TRBV29-1
CSVYRGREQFF
TGCAGCGTTTACAGGGGAAGGGAGCAGTTCTTC
>few|TRBJ2-3|TRBD1|TRBV29-1
CSVEKGQTNTQYF
TGCAGCGTTGAAAAGGGACAGACCAATACGCAGTATTTT
>many|TRBJ1-3|-|TRBV29-1
CSVEGIPSEPFSGNTIYF
TGCAGCGTTGAAGGCATTCCGTCCGAACCTTTCTCTGGAAACACCATATATTTT
>-|TRBJ2-5|TRBD1|TRBV5-1
CASSPGQGETQYF
TGCGCCAGCAGCCCCGGACAGGGGGAGACCCAGTACTTC
>few|TRBJ1-6|-|TRBV7-6
CASSFRYYSPLHF
TGTGCCAGCAGCTTCCGGTACTATTCACCCCTCCACTTT
>many|TRBJ2-7|TRBD1|TRBV20-1
CSARDSLAAYEQYF
TGCAGTGCTCGGGACAGTTTGGCAGCCTACGAGCAGTACTTC
>-|TRBJ2-1|TRBD2|TRBV29-1
CSVDGSGSGDLDEQFF
TGCAGCGTTGATGGTAGCGGGAGTGGAGATTTGGATGAGCAGTTCTTC
>few|TRBJ2-1|-|TRBV7-9
CASFLGAYNEQFF
TGTGCCAGTTTTCTGGGAGCTTACAATGAGCAGTTCTTC
>few|TRBJ2-3|-|TRBV5-1
CASSTQGSPTDTQYF
TGCGCCAGCAGCACTCAGGGGTCCCCCACAGATACGCAGTATTTT
>-|TRBJ1-4|-|TRBV4-3
CASSQASSRANNEKLFF
TGCGCCAGCAGCCAAGCCTCTAGCAGGGCTAATAATGAAAAACTGTTTTTT